Listed below are T cell receptor beta chains from one sample, sequenced in a study of control samples from healthy donors and cancer patients. Method: immunoSEQ multiplex PCR; TCRdb's copy keeps in-frame clones and lacks some. Here the sample spans around 140,000 clones, around 94% being singletons. Sequencing was carried out using blood. These receptors came from a man aged 35 to 55 in good health. Each CDR3 is given with its conserved first and last residue. The D gene is left open where the match is weak. Clone size is given for some rows only: seen once, a few or many times, or a class if the clone is expanded.

abundance: NA; v_gene: TRBV12-2; j_gene: TRBJ1-4; d_gene: NA; CDR3nt: NA; CDR3aa: CASRLVGQGAANEKLFF
abundance: NA; v_gene: TRBV7-8; j_gene: TRBJ2-6; d_gene: TRBD2; CDR3nt: TGTGCCAGCAGCTCGGGGAGGGCCTCTGGGGCCAACGTCCTGACTTTC; CDR3aa: CASSSGRASGANVLTF
abundance: NA; v_gene: TRBV14; j_gene: TRBJ2-3; d_gene: NA; CDR3nt: TGTGCCAGCATCGGGTGGGGATTCACAGATACGCAGTATTTT; CDR3aa: CASIGWGFTDTQYF
abundance: NA; v_gene: TRBV6-5; j_gene: TRBJ1-5; d_gene: NA; CDR3nt: TGTGCCAGCAGTTACAGCTATAGTCAGCCCCAGCATTTT; CDR3aa: CASSYSYSQPQHF
abundance: NA; v_gene: TRBV5-6; j_gene: TRBJ2-1; d_gene: NA; CDR3nt: TGTGCCAGCAGCTTAGCTTTGGGTGAGCAGTTCTTC; CDR3aa: CASSLALGEQFF
abundance: NA; v_gene: TRBV9; j_gene: TRBJ2-1; d_gene: TRBD2; CDR3nt: TGTGCCAGCAGCGGGTCCCGGTGGGCTAGCGGGAGAAGGGGCTCCTACAATGAGCAGTTCTTC; CDR3aa: CASSGSRWASGRRGSYNEQFF
abundance: NA; v_gene: TRBV5-1; j_gene: TRBJ1-1; d_gene: NA; CDR3nt: TGCGCCAGCAGCCCCTCTATTCCTCCATCCGTGAACACTGAAGCTTTCTTT; CDR3aa: CASSPSIPPSVNTEAFF
abundance: NA; v_gene: TRBV7-2; j_gene: TRBJ2-7; d_gene: TRBD2; CDR3nt: TGTGCCAGCAGCTCAATAGCGGGGGGGTCCTACGAGCAGTACTTC; CDR3aa: CASSSIAGGSYEQYF
abundance: many; v_gene: TRBV2; j_gene: TRBJ1-1; d_gene: TRBD1; CDR3nt: TGTGCCAGCAGTCAGGACAGGGGGCGAGGGACTGAAGCTTTCTTT; CDR3aa: CASSQDRGRGTEAFF
abundance: NA; v_gene: TRBV6-5; j_gene: TRBJ1-4; d_gene: NA; CDR3nt: TGTGCCAGCCGGCGGGGGGGAAGTGAAAAACTGTTTTTT; CDR3aa: CASRRGGSEKLFF
abundance: NA; v_gene: TRBV5-4; j_gene: TRBJ2-7; d_gene: NA; CDR3nt: TGTGCCAGCAGCGTGGACCAGGAGATAACAAGCTACGAGCAGTACTTC; CDR3aa: CASSVDQEITSYEQYF
abundance: NA; v_gene: TRBV6-1; j_gene: TRBJ2-2; d_gene: NA; CDR3nt: TGTGCCAGCAGTGAAAGACGGCCGGGGACCGGGGAGCTGTTTTTT; CDR3aa: CASSERRPGTGELFF
abundance: NA; v_gene: TRBV7-3; j_gene: TRBJ2-6; d_gene: NA; CDR3nt: TGTGCCAGCAGCCCGAACGGGTTCTCTGGGGCCAACGTCCTGACTTTC; CDR3aa: CASSPNGFSGANVLTF
abundance: NA; v_gene: TRBV3-1/TRBV3-2; j_gene: TRBJ1-3; d_gene: NA; CDR3nt: TGTGCCAGCAGCCAAGATAACAATAGAAACACCATATATTTT; CDR3aa: CASSQDNNRNTIYF
abundance: NA; v_gene: TRBV6-5; j_gene: TRBJ2-5; d_gene: NA; CDR3nt: TGTGCCAGCAGTCTCGGGTGGGAAGAGACCCAGTACTTC; CDR3aa: CASSLGWEETQYF
abundance: NA; v_gene: TRBV9; j_gene: TRBJ2-2; d_gene: NA; CDR3nt: TGTGCCAGCAAAACGGGGGGCAGCACCGGGGAGCTGTTTTTT; CDR3aa: CASKTGGSTGELFF
abundance: NA; v_gene: TRBV2; j_gene: TRBJ1-1; d_gene: NA; CDR3nt: TGTGCCAGCTATCCCCAGGCGGGGGGCGGCACTGAAGCTTTCTTT; CDR3aa: CASYPQAGGGTEAFF
abundance: once; v_gene: TRBV5-1; j_gene: TRBJ2-5; d_gene: TRBD1; CDR3nt: TGCGCCAGCAGCCTAACGACAGGGCAAGAGACCCAGTACTTC; CDR3aa: CASSLTTGQETQYF
abundance: NA; v_gene: TRBV27; j_gene: TRBJ1-6; d_gene: NA; CDR3nt: TGTGCCAGCAGTTTATCAGGGTTTTACTCACCCCTCCACTTT; CDR3aa: CASSLSGFYSPLHF
abundance: NA; v_gene: TRBV28; j_gene: TRBJ1-4; d_gene: NA; CDR3nt: TGTGCCAGCAGCCCTCCCGGTAGGGAAAAACTGTTTTTT; CDR3aa: CASSPPGREKLFF
abundance: NA; v_gene: TRBV18; j_gene: TRBJ2-7; d_gene: NA; CDR3nt: TGTGCCAGCTCACCAGAAAAGGCAGGGGTCAAGTACTTC; CDR3aa: CASSPEKAGVKYF
abundance: NA; v_gene: TRBV7-9; j_gene: TRBJ2-1; d_gene: NA; CDR3nt: TGTGCCAGCAGCTTAGCTCAGTTGGGTGAGCAGTTCTTC; CDR3aa: CASSLAQLGEQFF
abundance: once; v_gene: TRBV7-2; j_gene: TRBJ1-2; d_gene: TRBD1; CDR3nt: TGTGCCAGCAGCTTAGGGGACAGGGGTAACTATGGCTACACCTTC; CDR3aa: CASSLGDRGNYGYTF
abundance: NA; v_gene: TRBV6-2/TRBV6-3; j_gene: TRBJ1-4; d_gene: NA; CDR3nt: TGTGCCAGCAGTTGGACGGAAAATGAAAAACTGTTTTTT; CDR3aa: CASSWTENEKLFF
abundance: NA; v_gene: TRBV6-6; j_gene: TRBJ1-6; d_gene: NA; CDR3nt: TGTGCCAGCAGTTATCCAGGGGATTCACCCCTCCACTTT; CDR3aa: CASSYPGDSPLHF
abundance: NA; v_gene: TRBV3-1/TRBV3-2; j_gene: TRBJ2-5; d_gene: NA; CDR3nt: TGTGCCAGCAGCCGTCGGGGGGCCGGAGAGACCCAGTACTTC; CDR3aa: CASSRRGAGETQYF
abundance: NA; v_gene: TRBV12-5; j_gene: TRBJ2-1; d_gene: NA; CDR3nt: TGTGCTAGTGGTTGGGGGAGTGAGCAGTTCTTC; CDR3aa: CASGWGSEQFF
abundance: NA; v_gene: TRBV2; j_gene: TRBJ2-7; d_gene: TRBD1; CDR3nt: TGTGCCAGCAGTGAAGCGCTAGATGGACAGGGGTTTTACGAGCAGTACTTC; CDR3aa: CASSEALDGQGFYEQYF
abundance: NA; v_gene: TRBV5-6; j_gene: TRBJ1-2; d_gene: TRBD1; CDR3nt: TGTGCCAGCAGCTCATCACAGGGGCTCTATGGCTACACCTTC; CDR3aa: CASSSSQGLYGYTF
abundance: NA; v_gene: TRBV10-3; j_gene: TRBJ2-2; d_gene: NA; CDR3nt: TGTGCCATCAGTTCGCAGGGGGGGAACACCGGGGAGCTGTTTTTT; CDR3aa: CAISSQGGNTGELFF
abundance: NA; v_gene: TRBV10-3; j_gene: TRBJ1-2; d_gene: NA; CDR3nt: TGTGCCATCAGTGAGACGACCAACCAGGGTAGTGGCACCTTC; CDR3aa: CAISETTNQGSGTF